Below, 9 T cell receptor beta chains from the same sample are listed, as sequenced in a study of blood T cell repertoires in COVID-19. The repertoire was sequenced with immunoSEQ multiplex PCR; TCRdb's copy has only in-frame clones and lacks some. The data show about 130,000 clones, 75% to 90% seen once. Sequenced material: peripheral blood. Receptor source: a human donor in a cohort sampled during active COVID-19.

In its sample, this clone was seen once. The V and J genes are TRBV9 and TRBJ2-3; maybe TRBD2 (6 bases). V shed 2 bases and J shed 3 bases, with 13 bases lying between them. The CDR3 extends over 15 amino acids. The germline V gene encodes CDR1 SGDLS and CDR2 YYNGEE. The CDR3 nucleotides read TGTGCCAGCAGCGTTTTGGGGGGAGGTACAGATACGCAGTATTTT. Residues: CASSVLGGGTDTQYF.

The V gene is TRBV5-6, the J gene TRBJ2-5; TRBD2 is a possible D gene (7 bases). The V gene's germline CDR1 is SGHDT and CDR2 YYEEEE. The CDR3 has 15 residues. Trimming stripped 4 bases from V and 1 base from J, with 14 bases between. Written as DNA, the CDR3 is TGTGCCAGCAGCCCGAACGGGGGGCTCCAAGAGACCCAGTACTTC. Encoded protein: CASSPNGGLQETQYF. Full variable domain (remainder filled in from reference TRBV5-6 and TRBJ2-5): DAGVTQSPTHLIKTRGQQVTLRCSPKSGHDTVSWYQQALGQGPQFIFQYYEEEERQRGNFPDRFSGHQFPNYSSELNVNALLLGDSALYLCASSPNGGLQETQYFGPGTRLLVL.

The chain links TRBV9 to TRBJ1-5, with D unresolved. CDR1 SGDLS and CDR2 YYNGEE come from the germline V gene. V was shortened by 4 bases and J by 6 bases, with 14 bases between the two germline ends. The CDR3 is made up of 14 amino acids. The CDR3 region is CASSPEATRQPQHF. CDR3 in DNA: TGTGCCAGCAGCCCGGAGGCCACACGTCAGCCCCAGCATTTT.

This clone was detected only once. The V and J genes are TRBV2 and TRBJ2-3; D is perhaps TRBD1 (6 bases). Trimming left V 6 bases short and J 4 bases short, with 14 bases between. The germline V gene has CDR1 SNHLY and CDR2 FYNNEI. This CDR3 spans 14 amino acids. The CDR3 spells CASRNRGGPDTQYF. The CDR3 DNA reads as TGTGCCAGCAGAAATAGAGGGGGACCAGATACGCAGTATTTT.

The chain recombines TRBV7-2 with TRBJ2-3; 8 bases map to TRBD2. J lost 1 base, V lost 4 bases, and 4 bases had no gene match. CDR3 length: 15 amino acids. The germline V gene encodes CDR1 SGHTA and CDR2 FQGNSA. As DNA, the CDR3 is TGTGCCAGCAGCTCACAAGCGGGAGGCACAGATACGCAGTATTTT. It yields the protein CASSSQAGGTDTQYF.

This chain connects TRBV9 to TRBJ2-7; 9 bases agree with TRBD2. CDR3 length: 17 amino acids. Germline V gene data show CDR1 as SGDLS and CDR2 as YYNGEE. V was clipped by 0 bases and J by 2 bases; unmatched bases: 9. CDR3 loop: CASSVGPSGVQTYEQYF. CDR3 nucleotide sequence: TGTGCCAGCAGCGTAGGGCCTAGCGGGGTACAAACCTACGAGCAGTACTTC.

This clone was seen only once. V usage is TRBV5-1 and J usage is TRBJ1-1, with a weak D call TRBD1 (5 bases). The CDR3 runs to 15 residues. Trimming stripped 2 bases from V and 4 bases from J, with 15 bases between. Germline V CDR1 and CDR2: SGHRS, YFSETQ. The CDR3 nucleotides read TGCGCCAGCAGCTTACGTCAGGGAACAGGCACTGAAGCTTTCTTT. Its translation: CASSLRQGTGTEAFF.

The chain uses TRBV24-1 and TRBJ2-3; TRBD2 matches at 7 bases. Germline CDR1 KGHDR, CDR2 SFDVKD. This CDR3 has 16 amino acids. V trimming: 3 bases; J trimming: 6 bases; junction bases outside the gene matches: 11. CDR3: CATSDPSGEGPDTQYF. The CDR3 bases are TGTGCCACCAGTGATCCGAGCGGGGAGGGACCCGATACGCAGTATTTT.

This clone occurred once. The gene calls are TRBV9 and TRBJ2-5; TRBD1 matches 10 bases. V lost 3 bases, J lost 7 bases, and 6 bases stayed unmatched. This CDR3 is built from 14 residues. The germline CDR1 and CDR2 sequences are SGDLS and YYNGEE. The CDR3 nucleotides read TGTGCCAGCAGCGGGGGACAGGGGAGGCCGACCCAGTACTTC. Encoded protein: CASSGGQGRPTQYF.